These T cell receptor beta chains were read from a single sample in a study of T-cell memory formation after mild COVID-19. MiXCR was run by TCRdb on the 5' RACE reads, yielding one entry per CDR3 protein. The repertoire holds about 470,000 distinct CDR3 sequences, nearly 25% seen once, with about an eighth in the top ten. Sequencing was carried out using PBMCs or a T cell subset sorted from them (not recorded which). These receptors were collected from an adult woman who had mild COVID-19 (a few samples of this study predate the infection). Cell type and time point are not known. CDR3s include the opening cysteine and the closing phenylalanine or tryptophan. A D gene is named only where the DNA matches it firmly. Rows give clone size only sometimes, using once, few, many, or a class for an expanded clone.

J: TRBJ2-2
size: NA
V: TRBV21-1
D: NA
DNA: TGTGCCAGCAGCAAATTGGTGTGGGACAGGGGCCACACCGGGGAGCTGTTTTTT
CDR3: CASSKLVWDRGHTGELFF

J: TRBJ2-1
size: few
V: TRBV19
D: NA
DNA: TGTGCCAGTAGTAAAGGGGCTAGCATCAATGAGCAGTTCTTC
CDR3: CASSKGASINEQFF

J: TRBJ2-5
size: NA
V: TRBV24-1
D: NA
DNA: TGTGCCACCAGTGACCCAAAAGCAGTCTCAGAGACCCAGTACTTC
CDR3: CATSDPKAVSETQYF

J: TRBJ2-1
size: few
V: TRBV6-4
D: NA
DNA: TGTGCCAGCAGTGAGGGGCCAGCGCCCAATGAGCAGTTCTTC
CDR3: CASSEGPAPNEQFF

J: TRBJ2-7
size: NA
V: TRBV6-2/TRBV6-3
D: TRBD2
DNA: TGTGCCAGCAGCTACGATGGACTAGCGGGGTCCTACGAGCAGTACTTC
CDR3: CASSYDGLAGSYEQYF

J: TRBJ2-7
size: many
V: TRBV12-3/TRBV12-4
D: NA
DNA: TGTGCCAGCAGTTTAGCCGGGGCCCACTACGAGCAGTACTTC
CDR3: CASSLAGAHYEQYF

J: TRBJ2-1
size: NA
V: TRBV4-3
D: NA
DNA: TGCGCCAGCAGCTTTGGGAGGGGGCACCTCAATGAGCAGTTCTTC
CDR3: CASSFGRGHLNEQFF

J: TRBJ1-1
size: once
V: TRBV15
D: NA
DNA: TGTGCCACCAGCAGAGATGTGGGGGCTGAAGCTTTCTTT
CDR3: CATSRDVGAEAFF

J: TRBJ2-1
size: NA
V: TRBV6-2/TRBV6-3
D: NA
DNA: TGTGCCAGCAGTCGGGCTAGCTCACACAATGAGCAGTTCTTC
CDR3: CASSRASSHNEQFF

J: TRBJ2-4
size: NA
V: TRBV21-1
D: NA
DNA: TGTGCCAGCAACTCGACTAGCGGGAGGGCTAGCAAAAACATTCAGTACTTC
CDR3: CASNSTSGRASKNIQYF

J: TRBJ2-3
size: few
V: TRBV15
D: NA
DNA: TGTGCCATTACGGGGGGCGGGATCACAGATACGCAGTATTTT
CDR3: CAITGGGITDTQYF

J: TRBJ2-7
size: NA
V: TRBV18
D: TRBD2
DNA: TGTGCCAGCTCACCGGGACTATCGGAAGAGCAGTACTTC
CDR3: CASSPGLSEEQYF

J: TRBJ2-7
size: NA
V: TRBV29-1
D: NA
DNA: TGCAGCGTTGGGAAGGACCACTACGAGCAGTACTTC
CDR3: CSVGKDHYEQYF

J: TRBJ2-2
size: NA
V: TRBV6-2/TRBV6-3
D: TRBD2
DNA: TGTGCCAGCGCGGGACTAGCGGCCGGGGAGCTGTTTTTT
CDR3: CASAGLAAGELFF

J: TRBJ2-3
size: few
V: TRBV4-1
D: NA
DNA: TGCGCCAGCAGCCTACGGACCATAGAGGATACGCAGTATTTT
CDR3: CASSLRTIEDTQYF

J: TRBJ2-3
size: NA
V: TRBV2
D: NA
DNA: TGTGCCAGCAGTTCGCAGGGCATCGCGACAGATAAGCAGTATTTT
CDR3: CASSSQGIATDKQYF

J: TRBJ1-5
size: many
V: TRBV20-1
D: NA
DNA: TGCAGTGCTACAGACGGCAGAGAAAATCAGCCCCAGCATTTT
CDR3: CSATDGRENQPQHF

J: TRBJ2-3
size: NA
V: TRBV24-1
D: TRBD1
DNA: TGTGCCACCAGTGATGCCGGGACAGGGAGTCTCACAGATACGCAGTATTTT
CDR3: CATSDAGTGSLTDTQYF

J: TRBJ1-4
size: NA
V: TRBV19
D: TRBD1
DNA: TGTGCCAGTAGTACCCCGACAGGGCTTAATGAAAAACTGTTTTTT
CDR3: CASSTPTGLNEKLFF

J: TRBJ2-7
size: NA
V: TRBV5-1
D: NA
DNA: TGCGCCAGCAGCCATCACACCGGGACTCCCCTCTCCTACGAGCAGTACTTC
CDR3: CASSHHTGTPLSYEQYF